These T cell receptor beta chains were read from a single sample in a study of blood T cell repertoires in COVID-19. Here immunoSEQ multiplex PCR was the method, and the copy in TCRdb shows in-frame clones only, minus some. This table has about 69,000 clones, 82% appearing once. Sequencing used peripheral blood. These receptors were obtained from a human donor in a cohort sampled during active COVID-19. Each CDR3 is given with its conserved first and last residue. The order of the fields is V gene, J gene, D gene, clone size, CDR3 DNA, CDR3 protein. The D gene is left open where the match is weak. The size of a clone is reported for some rows only, either as once, few or many, or as a class for expanded clones.

v_call: TRBV9
j_call: TRBJ2-1
d_call: .
clone_size: .
cdr3_nt: TGTGCCAGCAGCCTCACTGGGCTACGCGATGAGCAGTTCTTC
cdr3_aa: CASSLTGLRDEQFF

v_call: TRBV9
j_call: TRBJ1-2
d_call: TRBD1
clone_size: .
cdr3_nt: TGTGCCAGCAGCGCTTCAGGGGGCTCTAACTATGGCTACACCTTC
cdr3_aa: CASSASGGSNYGYTF

v_call: TRBV9
j_call: TRBJ1-4
d_call: .
clone_size: .
cdr3_nt: TGTGCCAGCAGCGTAGGCCCCCAGGATAATGAAAAACTGTTTTTT
cdr3_aa: CASSVGPQDNEKLFF

v_call: TRBV5-1
j_call: TRBJ1-1
d_call: .
clone_size: .
cdr3_nt: TGCGCCAGCAGCTTCGGTCTTGACAGTTTGAGCACTGAAGCTTTCTTT
cdr3_aa: CASSFGLDSLSTEAFF

v_call: TRBV12-3/TRBV12-4
j_call: TRBJ2-3
d_call: .
clone_size: .
cdr3_nt: TGTGCCAGCAGGCGACTGGCAGATACGCAGTATTTT
cdr3_aa: CASRRLADTQYF

v_call: TRBV19
j_call: TRBJ1-2
d_call: .
clone_size: few
cdr3_nt: TGTGCCAGTAGTACCCCTGGGGGCCGGTATGGCTACACCTTC
cdr3_aa: CASSTPGGRYGYTF

v_call: TRBV27
j_call: TRBJ2-1
d_call: .
clone_size: .
cdr3_nt: TGTGCCAGCAGCGGGACACTCTACAATGAGCAGTTCTTC
cdr3_aa: CASSGTLYNEQFF

v_call: TRBV19
j_call: TRBJ2-7
d_call: TRBD2
clone_size: .
cdr3_nt: TGTGCCAGTAGCGTAGCGGGGGCCGGCTACGAGCAGTACTTC
cdr3_aa: CASSVAGAGYEQYF

v_call: TRBV7-3
j_call: TRBJ2-7
d_call: .
clone_size: once
cdr3_nt: TGTGCCAGCAGCCAAAACCGACAGGAGCCCTACGAGCAGTACTTC
cdr3_aa: CASSQNRQEPYEQYF

v_call: TRBV2
j_call: TRBJ2-2
d_call: .
clone_size: .
cdr3_nt: TGTGCCAGCAGTGAGCTCAGGGCGAACACCGGGGAGCTGTTTTTT
cdr3_aa: CASSELRANTGELFF

v_call: TRBV18
j_call: TRBJ2-7
d_call: TRBD1
clone_size: .
cdr3_nt: TGTGCCAGCTCATCCCGGGACAGGGCCTACGAGCAGTACTTC
cdr3_aa: CASSSRDRAYEQYF

v_call: TRBV19
j_call: TRBJ2-1
d_call: .
clone_size: .
cdr3_nt: TGTGCCAGTAGTATAGATCTTAGCTTATCCAATGAGCAGTTCTTC
cdr3_aa: CASSIDLSLSNEQFF

v_call: TRBV6-1
j_call: TRBJ2-1
d_call: .
clone_size: once
cdr3_nt: TGTGCCAGCAGTGAACGCACATGGGGGGACAATGAGCAGTTCTTC
cdr3_aa: CASSERTWGDNEQFF

v_call: TRBV18
j_call: TRBJ2-1
d_call: .
clone_size: .
cdr3_nt: TGTGCCAGCAACAGGCTCCATGAGCAGTTCTTC
cdr3_aa: CASNRLHEQFF

v_call: TRBV3-1/TRBV3-2
j_call: TRBJ1-1
d_call: .
clone_size: .
cdr3_nt: TGTGCCAGCAGCCAAGTAAGAGGAGGTAATACGGCTTTCTTT
cdr3_aa: CASSQVRGGNTAFF

v_call: TRBV5-6
j_call: TRBJ1-2
d_call: .
clone_size: .
cdr3_nt: TGTGCCAGCAGCTTGGACAGCAGGGCGCGGGGCTACACCTTC
cdr3_aa: CASSLDSRARGYTF

v_call: TRBV12-3/TRBV12-4
j_call: TRBJ1-1
d_call: .
clone_size: .
cdr3_nt: TGTGCCTCTCGAAAACAGTTGAACACTGAAGCTTTCTTT
cdr3_aa: CASRKQLNTEAFF

v_call: TRBV15
j_call: TRBJ1-1
d_call: .
clone_size: .
cdr3_nt: TGTGCCACCAGCAGAGAGCTAGGAAACACTGAAGCTTTCTTT
cdr3_aa: CATSRELGNTEAFF

v_call: TRBV15
j_call: TRBJ1-5
d_call: TRBD1
clone_size: .
cdr3_nt: TGTGCCACCAGCGCAAGGGCAGGGGGCAGGAATCAGCCCCAGCATTTT
cdr3_aa: CATSARAGGRNQPQHF

v_call: TRBV20-1
j_call: TRBJ2-7
d_call: .
clone_size: .
cdr3_nt: TGCAGTGCTAGTAAGGCAGGGACCTACGAGCAGTACTTC
cdr3_aa: CSASKAGTYEQYF

v_call: TRBV4-1
j_call: TRBJ2-7
d_call: .
clone_size: .
cdr3_nt: TGCGCCAGCAGTCCCCTTCTGGGGGCTCGCGAGCAGTACTTC
cdr3_aa: CASSPLLGAREQYF

v_call: TRBV2
j_call: TRBJ2-2
d_call: .
clone_size: .
cdr3_nt: TGTGCCAGCAGTGTTGGGGCCTACACCGGGGAGCTGTTTTTT
cdr3_aa: CASSVGAYTGELFF

v_call: TRBV6-5
j_call: TRBJ2-6
d_call: .
clone_size: .
cdr3_nt: TGTGCCAGCAGTTATAACAGCAACTCTGGGGCCAACGTCCTGACTTTC
cdr3_aa: CASSYNSNSGANVLTF

v_call: TRBV6-6
j_call: TRBJ2-3
d_call: TRBD2
clone_size: .
cdr3_nt: TGTGCCAGCAGCCCGATTGGGGAGGGGGATACGCAGTATTTT
cdr3_aa: CASSPIGEGDTQYF

v_call: TRBV20-1
j_call: TRBJ1-5
d_call: TRBD1
clone_size: .
cdr3_nt: TGCAGTGCTAGTGAACAGGGGGCCCCCAATCAGCCCCAGCATTTT
cdr3_aa: CSASEQGAPNQPQHF

v_call: TRBV7-3
j_call: TRBJ1-1
d_call: TRBD1
clone_size: .
cdr3_nt: TGTGCCAGCAGCCGACAGGGAACCGGGGAAGCTTTCTTT
cdr3_aa: CASSRQGTGEAFF

v_call: TRBV6-5
j_call: TRBJ2-7
d_call: .
clone_size: .
cdr3_nt: TGTGCCAGCAGCCGGGATCTCTTATACGAGCAGTACTTC
cdr3_aa: CASSRDLLYEQYF

v_call: TRBV4-1
j_call: TRBJ1-2
d_call: .
clone_size: .
cdr3_nt: TGCGCCAGCAGCCAAGACAGGGGCCTCTATGGCTACACCTTC
cdr3_aa: CASSQDRGLYGYTF

v_call: TRBV7-9
j_call: TRBJ1-5
d_call: TRBD1
clone_size: .
cdr3_nt: TGTGCCAGCAGCTTAGGGACAGGGAATCAGCCCCAGCATTTT
cdr3_aa: CASSLGTGNQPQHF

v_call: TRBV4-1
j_call: TRBJ2-1
d_call: TRBD2
clone_size: once
cdr3_nt: TGCGCCAGCAGCCAAGACCCCAGCGGGGGCCGAGGGCAGTTCTTC
cdr3_aa: CASSQDPSGGRGQFF

v_call: TRBV24-1
j_call: TRBJ1-2
d_call: .
clone_size: .
cdr3_nt: TGTGCCACCAGTGAGGCAGGGAATGGCTACACCTTC
cdr3_aa: CATSEAGNGYTF

v_call: TRBV9
j_call: TRBJ2-7
d_call: TRBD2
clone_size: .
cdr3_nt: TGTGCCAGCAGCGAACTAGCGGGGGGTAACGAGCAGTACTTC
cdr3_aa: CASSELAGGNEQYF

v_call: TRBV6-5
j_call: TRBJ2-5
d_call: .
clone_size: once
cdr3_nt: TGTGCCAGCAGTTCTCCTTCCCGGGAAAAAGAGACCCAGTACTTC
cdr3_aa: CASSSPSREKETQYF

v_call: TRBV4-1
j_call: TRBJ2-1
d_call: TRBD2
clone_size: .
cdr3_nt: TGCGCCAGCAGCCAAGAAGGGACTAGCGGTGAGCAGTTCTTC
cdr3_aa: CASSQEGTSGEQFF

v_call: TRBV6-5
j_call: TRBJ2-5
d_call: .
clone_size: .
cdr3_nt: TGTGCCAGCAGTTACGAAGGCAGAGTGGAGGAGACCCAGTACTTC
cdr3_aa: CASSYEGRVEETQYF

v_call: TRBV27
j_call: TRBJ2-1
d_call: .
clone_size: .
cdr3_nt: TGTGCCAGCAGTCCTACCCCCCGAACTAGGGAGCAGTTCTTC
cdr3_aa: CASSPTPRTREQFF

v_call: TRBV5-1
j_call: TRBJ2-2
d_call: TRBD2
clone_size: once
cdr3_nt: TGCGCCAGCAGCTTCGGGGCTAGCGGGGGGGCCGCCGGGGAGCTGTTTTTT
cdr3_aa: CASSFGASGGAAGELFF

v_call: TRBV10-1
j_call: TRBJ2-1
d_call: .
clone_size: .
cdr3_nt: TGCGCCAGCAGTGAGCTAGGAAGAGGTTACAATGAGCAGTTCTTC
cdr3_aa: CASSELGRGYNEQFF

v_call: TRBV7-2
j_call: TRBJ2-2
d_call: TRBD2
clone_size: .
cdr3_nt: TGTGCCAGCAGGCGGACTAGCTCCACCGGGGAGCTGTTTTTT
cdr3_aa: CASRRTSSTGELFF

v_call: TRBV24-1
j_call: TRBJ2-3
d_call: TRBD2
clone_size: .
cdr3_nt: TGTGCCACCAGTGATCCTCAAGGACTAGCACTTACGCAGTATTTT
cdr3_aa: CATSDPQGLALTQYF

v_call: TRBV6-5
j_call: TRBJ1-1
d_call: TRBD1
clone_size: .
cdr3_nt: TGTGCCAGCAGTTACCTCGACAGGGACACTGAAGCTTTCTTT
cdr3_aa: CASSYLDRDTEAFF

v_call: TRBV7-2
j_call: TRBJ1-5
d_call: TRBD1
clone_size: once
cdr3_nt: TGTGCCAGCAGCCCCGGGGCAGGGGGAAATCAGCCCCAGCATTTT
cdr3_aa: CASSPGAGGNQPQHF

v_call: TRBV3-1/TRBV3-2
j_call: TRBJ1-5
d_call: .
clone_size: .
cdr3_nt: TGTGCCAGCAGCCAAGAGAGGCTCCAGCCCCAGCATTTT
cdr3_aa: CASSQERLQPQHF

v_call: TRBV19
j_call: TRBJ1-2
d_call: TRBD1
clone_size: .
cdr3_nt: TGTGCCAGTAGTACCCGACAGGGTAACTATGGCTACACCTTC
cdr3_aa: CASSTRQGNYGYTF

v_call: TRBV15
j_call: TRBJ1-1
d_call: .
clone_size: .
cdr3_nt: TGTGCCACCAGCCAAGGGGTGTACACTGAAGCTTTCTTT
cdr3_aa: CATSQGVYTEAFF

v_call: TRBV5-1
j_call: TRBJ1-1
d_call: .
clone_size: .
cdr3_nt: TGCGCCAGCAGCCCTAGGGACATGGGTGAAGCTTTCTTT
cdr3_aa: CASSPRDMGEAFF

v_call: TRBV6-4
j_call: TRBJ2-2
d_call: .
clone_size: .
cdr3_nt: TGTGCCAGCAGTGACTCGGTGGCCACCGGGGAGCTGTTTTTT
cdr3_aa: CASSDSVATGELFF

v_call: TRBV2
j_call: TRBJ2-3
d_call: .
clone_size: .
cdr3_nt: TGTGCCAGCAGTGGTCCTCGGGGAGATACGCAGTATTTT
cdr3_aa: CASSGPRGDTQYF

v_call: TRBV6-6
j_call: TRBJ2-1
d_call: TRBD1
clone_size: .
cdr3_nt: TGTGCCAGCAGTTATGGGGGACAGCTGCAGTTCTTC
cdr3_aa: CASSYGGQLQFF

v_call: TRBV5-8
j_call: TRBJ1-5
d_call: TRBD1
clone_size: .
cdr3_nt: TGTGCCAGCAGCCAGCCACAGGGGGCGGATCAGCCCCAGCATTTT
cdr3_aa: CASSQPQGADQPQHF

v_call: TRBV7-9
j_call: TRBJ2-7
d_call: TRBD2
clone_size: .
cdr3_nt: TGTGCCAGCAGCCCCTCCGGGGGGGAGGCGGCCGAGCAGTACTTC
cdr3_aa: CASSPSGGEAAEQYF